This T cell receptor beta chain emerged from a study of blood T cell repertoires in COVID-19. The CDR3 is made up of 14 amino acids. Germline V gene data show CDR1 as SGHRS and CDR2 as YFSETQ. With 0 bases clipped from V and 8 bases from J, the junction kept 5 bases outside the gene matches. Original processing methods: Nucleated cell number was recorded as an estimate derived from reference gene primer amplification. The data were produced by immunoSEQ multiplex PCR, yet TCRdb's version contains in-frame clones alone and is incomplete. That table is the source of V, J and clone size, and D and trimming were worked out from the DNA. The table lists hundreds of thousands of clones, around 92% of them singletons.

J is TRBJ2-1 and V is TRBV5-1, with 7 bases fitting TRBD2. Input material: peripheral blood. This TCR was recovered from a woman aged 30 to 39 with COVID-19, enrolled during active disease. The CDR3 loop reads CASSLDTSVDEQFF. As DNA, the CDR3 is TGCGCCAGCAGCTTGGATACTAGCGTCGATGAGCAGTTCTTC.